This note documents a single TCR beta chain sequence. Its antigen remains unknown. This entry comes from a study of CD8 T cell repertoires and HIV-1 epitope variants. Study as a whole: Each of Twenty-five Gag and Nef epitope peptides stimulated a separate culture. Controls were a CMV, EBV and flu pool, Ebola AY9, and no peptide. An uncultured baseline aliquot held 1M T cells.

Using immunoSEQ multiplex PCR, the repertoire was profiled, and TCRdb retains in-frame clones only, with some absent. The profile shows over 4,500 clones, about 65% of them singletons. The sequence derives from a male donor with HIV. Sequencing used cultured CD8+ T cells derived from PBMCs.

The CDR3 spells CAIRAGGQETQYF. The DNA of the CDR3 is TGTGCCATCAGAGCAGGGGGTCAAGAGACCCAGTACTTC. The chain is built from TRBV10-3 and TRBJ2-5, with 7 positions matching TRBD1. Unmatched junction bases numbered 3, after V lost 6 bases and J lost 2 bases. CDR3 length equals 13 residues. CDR1 and CDR2 (germline): ENHRY, SYGVKD.